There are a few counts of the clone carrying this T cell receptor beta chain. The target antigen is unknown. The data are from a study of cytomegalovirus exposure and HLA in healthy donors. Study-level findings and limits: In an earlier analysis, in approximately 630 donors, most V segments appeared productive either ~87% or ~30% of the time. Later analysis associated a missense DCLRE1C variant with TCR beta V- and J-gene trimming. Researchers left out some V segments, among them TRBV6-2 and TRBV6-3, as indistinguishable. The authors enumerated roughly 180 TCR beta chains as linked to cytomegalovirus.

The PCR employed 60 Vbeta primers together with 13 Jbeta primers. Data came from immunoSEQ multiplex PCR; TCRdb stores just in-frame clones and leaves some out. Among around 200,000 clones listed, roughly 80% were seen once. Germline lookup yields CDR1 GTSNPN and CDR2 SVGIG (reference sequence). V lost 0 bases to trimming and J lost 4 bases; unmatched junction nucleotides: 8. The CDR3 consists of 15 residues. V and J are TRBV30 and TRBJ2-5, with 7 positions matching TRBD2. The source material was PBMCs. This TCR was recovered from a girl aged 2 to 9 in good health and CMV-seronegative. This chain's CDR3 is CAWSVRSGNRETQYF. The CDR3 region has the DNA TGTGCCTGGAGTGTACGAAGCGGGAATCGAGAGACCCAGTACTTC.